Following are 17 T cell receptor beta chains from one sample sequenced in a study of regulatory T cells in long-lasting Graves disease. The time point was: persistent/refractory GD, antithyroid drugs over 5 years with positive TRAb. The TCR library used RNA extracted from PBMCs. HTBI primers from iRepertoire and Arm-PCR of CDR3 regions yielded the TCR beta libraries. TCRdb itself ran the multiplex PCR reads through MiXCR, one entry per CDR3 protein. The table shows 300,000 to 350,000 distinct CDR3 sequences, with about 20% occurring only once. Sequenced here: peripheral blood mononuclear cells (PBMCs), sampled when the disease was refractory, from a patient treated with antithyroid drugs. Receptors originate from a female donor with Graves disease.

Concerning this clonotype: This likely stems from a read error, as it lies one base from a far larger clone. This rearrangement joins TRBV11-1 to TRBJ1-2; D call uncertain. The germline V gene encodes CDR1 SGHAT and CDR2 FQDESV (reference sequence). This CDR3 is built from 13 residues. The CDR3 here is CVSSLDGRYGYTF. Written as DNA, the CDR3 is TGTGTCAGCAGCCTCGACGGAAGATATGGCTACACCTTC.

J is TRBJ2-7 and V is TRBV5-1; 13 nucleotides match TRBD2. The germline V gene has CDR1 SGHRS and CDR2 YFSETQ. The CDR3 length is 20 residues. The junction had 18 bases not matched to a gene; V was cut back by 2 bases and J by 4 bases. DNA for the CDR3: TGCGCCAGCAGCTTAAGAATTGGACTAGCGGGAGAGTGGAGACAATACGAGCAGTACTTC. As protein: CASSLRIGLAGEWRQYEQYF.

Many counts were recorded for this clonotype. The V gene is TRBV6-2 or TRBV6-3, the J gene TRBJ1-6, with D maybe TRBD1 (5 bases). Germline assignment: CDR1 MNHEY and CDR2 SVGEGT. The CDR3 runs to 17 residues. Trimming stripped 0 bases from V and 7 bases from J, with 16 bases between. The CDR3 sequence is CASSYSTGGITNSPLHF. The DNA of the CDR3 is TGTGCCAGCAGTTACTCAACAGGCGGGATTACGAATTCACCCCTCCACTTT.

At least ten counts were recorded for this clonotype. J is TRBJ2-7 and V is TRBV20-1; D not certain. Germline loops: CDR1 DFQATT, CDR2 SNEGSKA (reference sequence). The CDR3 covers 12 residues. Trimming removed 2 bases at V and 5 bases at J, with 10 bases between. For the CDR3, the DNA is TGCAGTGCTAGAAGGTTGTACCACGAGCAGTACTTC. Protein sequence: CSARRLYHEQYF.

Ten or more counts support this clonotype. The J gene is TRBJ2-7, the V gene TRBV28; 7 nucleotides agree with TRBD2. Trimming cost V 2 bases and J 3 bases; bases outside gene matches: 10. Per germline, CDR1 MDHEN and CDR2 SYDVKM. This CDR3 has 16 residues. CDR3 loop: CASSLPRGQRGYEQYF. For the CDR3, the DNA is TGTGCCAGCAGTTTACCCCGGGGTCAGCGGGGCTACGAGCAGTACTTC.

This clonotype occurred a few times. J is TRBJ2-7 and V is TRBV10-3, with D unclear. Germline CDR1 reads ENHRY; CDR2 reads SYGVKD. V was cut by 6 bases and J by 2 bases, with 14 bases left in between. The CDR3 sequence is 14 residues long. CDR3 in amino acids: CAISAPPSPYEQYF. In DNA form, the CDR3 reads TGTGCCATCAGCGCCCCCCCATCCCCCTACGAGCAGTACTTC.

The chain couples TRBV30 to TRBJ2-7, with TRBD2 matching over 9 bases. CDR3 size: 14 residues. V was clipped by 4 bases and J by 3 bases; unmatched bases: 7. CDR1 is GTSNPN, CDR2 SVGIG, per germline (reference sequence). In nucleotides, the CDR3 is TGTGCCTGGATGACGGGGACTAGCTTCTACGAGCAGTACTTC. Amino acid sequence: CAWMTGTSFYEQYF.

The chain has TRBV12-3 or TRBV12-4 and TRBJ2-3; 7 nucleotides agree with TRBD1. The V segment lost 8 bases and the J segment 3 bases; nucleotides outside the gene matches: 8. The CDR3 extends over 14 amino acids. CDR3 bases: TGTGCCAGCCTTGACAGGGATGTGACAGATACGCAGTATTTT. Its protein product is CASLDRDVTDTQYF.

Details on this clonotype: This may be a read error: a much more frequent sequence differs by one nucleotide. As the CDR3 is not closed by the conserved phenylalanine or tryptophan, this likely results from a read error. The chain joins TRBV24-1 to TRBJ1-5; 12 bases line up with TRBD1. The CDR3 covers 16 residues. Germline values: CDR1 KGHDR, CDR2 SFDVKD. V dropped 4 bases and J dropped 3; count of bases not matched to a gene: 3. In DNA form, the CDR3 reads TGTGCCACCAGTGAATCGGGACAGGGGGCCAATCAGCCCCAGCATCTT. Protein product: CATSESGQGANQPQHL.

Concerning this clonotype itself: A much larger clone differs from this one at a single base, so this may be a read error. As the CDR3 is not closed by the conserved phenylalanine or tryptophan, this likely results from a read error. The chain is built from TRBV7-9 and TRBJ2-7; D is undetermined. The germline gives CDR1 SEHNR, CDR2 FQNEAQ (reference sequence). Trimming took off 5 bases at V and 6 bases at J, with 8 bases between the two ends. CDR3 length: 11 residues. CDR3: CASSTYVEQYL. The CDR3 bases are TGTGCCAGCAGCACCTACGTCGAGCAGTACCTC.

This clonotype was seen many times. This chain connects TRBV12-3 or TRBV12-4 to TRBJ1-5; weak D call: TRBD1 (6 bases). V was clipped by 6 bases and J by 1 base, with 13 bases between them. The CDR3 covers 15 residues. CDR3 coding DNA: TGTGCCAGCAGCCCAGGGGTTGTAAGCAATCAGCCCCAGCATTTT. The encoded protein is CASSPGVVSNQPQHF.

This clonotype was seen ten or more times. The chain combines TRBV6-5 with TRBJ1-5; D gene unclear. V dropped 4 bases and J dropped 1 base, with 8 bases sitting between them. The CDR3 length is 14 residues. CDR1 and CDR2 (germline): MNHEY, SVGAGI. The CDR3 DNA reads TGTGCCAGCAGTTCAGGTGCCAGCAATCAGCCCCAGCATTTT. It yields the protein CASSSGASNQPQHF.

Notes on this clonotype: It may be a read error: a sequence one base away is much more abundant. The chain recombines TRBV6-1 with TRBJ1-5, with no clear D. V was pared by 7 bases and J by 9 bases, with 16 bases between. The CDR3 has 13 amino acids. Germline lookup yields CDR1 MNHNS and CDR2 SASEGT. The CDR3 loop is CASTVRIGRPQHF. The CDR3 DNA sequence: TGTGCCAGCACCGTGAGAATAGGTCGGCCCCAGCATTTT.

The chain links TRBV20-1 to TRBJ2-5; 14 bases are shared with TRBD2. CDR1 is DFQATT and CDR2 is SNEGSKA in the germline V gene (reference sequence). The V gene end was trimmed by 2 bases and the J gene end by 5 bases; junction bases not matched to a gene: 4. This CDR3 has 15 residues. CDR3 DNA: TGCAGTGCTAGAAGGGGACTAGCGGGAGTCGAGACCCAGTACTTC. It codes for CSARRGLAGVETQYF.

V gene TRBV7-8 combines with J gene TRBJ2-7, with D uncertain. V shed 1 base and J shed 3 bases, with 16 bases lying between them. In germline, CDR1 is SGHVS, CDR2 FQNEAQ. The CDR3 sequence is 16 residues long. The CDR3 is CASSLELELTDYEQYF. For the CDR3, the DNA is TGTGCCAGCAGCTTAGAACTGGAGCTAACTGACTACGAGCAGTACTTC.

This clonotype was seen ten or more times. The genes are TRBV9 and TRBJ2-5; D is perhaps TRBD2 (6 bases). The germline gives CDR1 SGDLS, CDR2 YYNGEE. V lost 0 bases, J lost 4 bases, and 13 bases lay in between. The CDR3 consists of 15 residues. Written as DNA, the CDR3 is TGTGCCAGCAGCGTAGGGGTCGGGGGTACAGAGACCCAGTACTTC. This sequence encodes CASSVGVGGTETQYF.

This clonotype was counted many times. The rearrangement uses TRBV28 and TRBJ2-2; 9 nucleotides line up with TRBD2. The V segment lost 5 bases and the J segment 7 bases; nucleotides outside the gene matches: 11. Per germline, CDR1 MDHEN and CDR2 SYDVKM. The CDR3 runs 16 residues. The CDR3 nucleotides are TGTGCCAGCAGTCCCCTGGGAGCGGGGGGAATCGGGGAGCTGTTTTTT. Residues: CASSPLGAGGIGELFF. The full variable domain, in which reference TRBV28 and TRBJ2-2 provide the parts outside the CDR3, is DVKVTQSSRYLVKRTGEKVFLECVQDMDHENMFWYRQDPGLGLRLIYFSYDVKMKEKGDIPEGYSVSREKKERFSLILESASTNQTSMYLCASSPLGAGGIGELFFGEGSRLTVL.